This entry features one T cell receptor (beta chain) sequence. The data were produced by immunoSEQ multiplex PCR, yet TCRdb's version contains in-frame clones alone and is incomplete. The table has around 300,000 clones, over 80% seen once. There are 12 residues in the CDR3. Germline CDR1 is LNHDA and CDR2 is SQIVND (reference sequence). V dropped 3 bases and J dropped 8 bases, with 10 bases sitting between them. The data are from a study of blood T cell repertoires in COVID-19. Study-wide background: Collection of acute and convalescent COVID-19 samples took place in the United States, Italy and Spain.

The source of this sequence is a woman aged 45-65 years with active or convalescent COVID-19. Sequenced: peripheral blood. The V call is TRBV19, the J call TRBJ1-1; the D gene is possibly TRBD1 (6 bases). CDR3 sequence reads: CASSILDREAFF. CDR3 sequence (DNA): TGTGCCAGTAGTATCTTGGACAGAGAAGCTTTCTTT.